This TCR beta chain was found in a study of blood T cell repertoires in COVID-19. Across the study: Sample material is recorded as cDNA or gDNA derived from T cells, B-cell-depleted T cells, or PBMCs.

Here immunoSEQ multiplex PCR was the method, and the copy in TCRdb shows in-frame clones only, minus some. The sample records 150,000 to 200,000 clones, about 85% being singletons. Trimming took off 4 bases at V and 1 base at J, with 14 bases between the two ends. This CDR3 has 15 residues. The germline V gene encodes CDR1 SGHKS and CDR2 YYEKEE (reference sequence). Sequenced input: peripheral blood. The TCR sequence derives from a human donor with acute or convalescent COVID-19. The donor label of this sample is uncertain. J is TRBJ1-1 and V is TRBV5-5, with D possibly TRBD1 on 6 matching bases. CDR3 nucleotide sequence: TGTGCCAGCAGCCCGTGGACAGATAAGAACACTGAAGCTTTCTTT. This codes for CASSPWTDKNTEAFF.